This T cell receptor (beta chain) is drawn from a study of spatial heterogeneity in lung cancer. Study-level information: Sequencing consistently turned up more beta-chain sequences than alpha-chain sequences. The study's findings and limits: Ubiquitous expanded tumor TCRs appeared in blood more at resection than follow-up.

Trimming cost V 3 bases and J 2 bases; bases outside gene matches: 5. The germline gives CDR1 SGHVS, CDR2 FQNEAQ. The CDR3 is 16 amino acids. This clonotype was recorded at least ten times. Its antigen is unknown. MiXCR, run by TCRdb on the 5' RACE reads, gives a single entry per CDR3 protein. The table lists around 45,000 distinct CDR3 sequences, approximately 14% of them singletons. Time point indicated: sample taken at primary tumor resection. Without sorting, whole RNA was sequenced from tumor, nontumor lung or frozen PBMC. The rearrangement links TRBV7-8 to TRBJ2-1; 9 nucleotides match TRBD1. This TCR was sampled from a male donor with early-stage non-small cell lung cancer. This sample comprised PBMCs, obtained at surgery. The CDR3 DNA sequence: TGTGCCAGCAGCTTTACCGGGACAGGGACCTACAATGAGCAGTTCTTC. Translation: CASSFTGTGTYNEQFF.